The present entry profiles one T cell receptor (beta chain) with its context. Its antigen is as yet unknown. The data stem from a study of T cell responses to AZD1222 COVID-19 vaccine. Whole-study findings and limits: Only 5 to 7 AZD1222 recipients tested seropositive at baseline. Spike-specific TCR breadth and depth grew following two AZD1222 doses. White British ancestry dominated among donors, who included more females, and clonal diversity was possibly underestimated.

The CDR3 spans 16 residues. The germline V and J ends were trimmed by 6 bases and 0 bases, with 15 bases remaining between them. Germline loops: CDR1 SGHNT, CDR2 YENEEA. Sequencing was performed with immunoSEQ multiplex PCR; in TCRdb, only in-frame clones are kept and a portion is missing. The data contain approximately 120,000 clones, 90% of them seen just once; the ten biggest clones take up roughly 4.4%. The sample here was peripheral blood, taken on day 0 of MenACWY control vaccination. The TCR sequence derives from an adult in good health. The chain combines TRBV11-3 with TRBJ1-3; weak D call: TRBD1 (5 bases). CDR3: CASRGGPLGSGNTIYF. CDR3 DNA sequence: TGTGCCAGCAGGGGGGGACCGTTGGGCTCTGGAAACACCATATATTTT.